A single T cell receptor beta chain is shown here with its context. The PCR employed 60 Vbeta primers together with 13 Jbeta primers. Per the study methods: Among the unique TCR beta chains that a later analysis counted, around 72 million in all, 10 million to 14 million were shared. Profiling relied on immunoSEQ multiplex PCR, and the TCRdb table lists in-frame clones only, not all of them. The V and J calls and clone size were taken over from that table, and D and trimming were inferred from the DNA. This table has roughly 160,000 clones, about four fifths appearing once. The CDR3 covers 14 residues. The germline V gene encodes CDR1 SGHVS and CDR2 FNYEAQ. V lost 4 bases and J 8 bases, leaving 15 bases between the germline ends. This sample was included in a study of cytomegalovirus exposure and HLA in healthy donors. In nominal health when sampled, donors likely had unrecorded immune exposures nonetheless.

The gene calls are TRBV7-6 and TRBJ2-1; D unclear. This clonotype was obtained from a boy aged 2 to 10 in good health and CMV-seronegative. The sequenced sample was PBMCs. The CDR3 here is CASSSRSFRDEQFF. For the CDR3, the DNA is TGTGCCAGCAGCTCTAGGAGTTTTAGAGATGAGCAGTTCTTC. The full variable domain, rest sourced from reference TRBV7-6 and TRBJ2-1, is GAGVSQSPRYKVTKRGQDVALRCDPISGHVSLYWYRQALGQGPEFLTYFNYEAQQDKSGLPNDRFSAERPEGSISTLTIQRTEQRDSAMYRCASSSRSFRDEQFFGPGTRLTVL.